These T cell receptor beta chains were read from a single sample in a study of T cell responses to AZD1222 COVID-19 vaccine. Clones were read by immunoSEQ multiplex PCR, and TCRdb kept only the in-frame ones, dropping some. The top ten clones hold 1% to 1.5% of a sample with tens of thousands of clones, about 89% of them seen once. The starting material was peripheral blood, obtained on day 0 of AZD1222 vaccination. The receptor set was obtained from an adult in good health. CDR3s include the opening cysteine and the closing phenylalanine or tryptophan. D genes are given only for firm matches. Size tells how often a clone was seen (once, few, many) or the class of an expanded clone, and some rows leave it out.

D gene,J gene,clone size,V gene,CDR3 DNA,CDR3 protein
.,TRBJ2-3,once,TRBV28,TGTGCCAGCAGTCCAACGGTCACAGATACGCAGTATTTT,CASSPTVTDTQYF
TRBD1,TRBJ1-2,.,TRBV5-1,TGCGCCAGCAGCTTGGTGACAGGGAACTATGGCTACACCTTC,CASSLVTGNYGYTF
TRBD1,TRBJ2-2,.,TRBV7-7,TGTGCTAGCAGCGACCACCCGGGACAGGACACCGGGGAGCTGTTTTTT,CASSDHPGQDTGELFF
.,TRBJ2-3,.,TRBV28,TGTGCCAGCACCGCGGGATGGGCCATGGCAGATACGCAGTATTTT,CASTAGWAMADTQYF
.,TRBJ1-6,.,TRBV6-5,TGTGCCAGCAGCTCCCGGGACCGGGATTCACCCCTCCACTTT,CASSSRDRDSPLHF
.,TRBJ1-2,.,TRBV6-5,TGTGCCAGCAAACCTACAGGATACTATGGCTACACCTTC,CASKPTGYYGYTF
TRBD1,TRBJ1-3,.,TRBV28,TGTGCCAGCAGGACAGGGGAAAGAATAAGTGGAAACACCATATATTTT,CASRTGERISGNTIYF
.,TRBJ1-2,.,TRBV6-2/TRBV6-3,TGTGCCAGCAGTTACTCCTGGGGATTGGGAGACTATGGCTACACCTTC,CASSYSWGLGDYGYTF
.,TRBJ2-5,.,TRBV6-6,TGTGCCAGCAGTTACTCCGGGACCTCAGAGACCCAGTACTTC,CASSYSGTSETQYF
.,TRBJ2-7,.,TRBV27,TGTGCCAGCAGTTTAATAACAGGGAGGTACGAGCAGTACTTC,CASSLITGRYEQYF
TRBD1,TRBJ2-1,.,TRBV2,TGTGCCAGCAGTGATCCCGACAGGGGCCTTGTGGTTGAGCAGTTCTTC,CASSDPDRGLVVEQFF
TRBD2,TRBJ2-7,.,TRBV15,TGTGCCACCAGCATGCCCGGGAGGGCCAGAGATGAGCAGTACTTC,CATSMPGRARDEQYF
.,TRBJ2-3,.,TRBV7-3,TGTGCCAGCAGCTCTAGCACAGATACGCAGTATTTT,CASSSSTDTQYF
.,TRBJ2-4,.,TRBV4-1,TGCGCCAGCAGCCAAGGTCCAGGGAGAAAAAACATTCAGTACTTC,CASSQGPGRKNIQYF
TRBD2,TRBJ2-7,.,TRBV10-2,TGCGCCAGCACGCCGACTAGCGGGTCCTACGAGCAGTACTTC,CASTPTSGSYEQYF
.,TRBJ2-1,.,TRBV10-2,TGCGCCAGCAGTGAGTCTTGGGGCAAGGATGAGCAGTTCTTC,CASSESWGKDEQFF
.,TRBJ1-1,once,TRBV6-1,TGTGCCAGCAGTGATGTAGGGGACACTGAAGCTTTCTTT,CASSDVGDTEAFF
.,TRBJ1-5,.,TRBV9,TGTGCCAGCAGCGCGAGGGGGGATCAGCCCCAGCATTTT,CASSARGDQPQHF
TRBD2,TRBJ2-7,.,TRBV14,TGTGCCAGCAGCCAAGATAGCGGGAGGGCCGGAGAGCAGTACTTC,CASSQDSGRAGEQYF
.,TRBJ1-5,few,TRBV6-5,TGTGCCAGCAGTTACCGGGATAGCAATCAGCCCCAGCATTTT,CASSYRDSNQPQHF
TRBD2,TRBJ2-2,.,TRBV11-3,TGTGCCAGCAGCTTAGGAGTTGCGGGGGCCGGGGAGCTGTTTTTT,CASSLGVAGAGELFF
.,TRBJ1-5,.,TRBV28,TGTGCCAGCAGTCCCTCCCCCGAAGATCAGCCCCAGCATTTT,CASSPSPEDQPQHF
.,TRBJ2-3,.,TRBV28,TGTGCCAGCAGTCTAACAGATACAGAAGGAACGCAGTATTTT,CASSLTDTEGTQYF
TRBD1,TRBJ1-5,.,TRBV24-1,TGTGCCACCGAGAGGGGGCTATTCGGCAATCAGCCCCAGCATTTT,CATERGLFGNQPQHF
.,TRBJ1-5,.,TRBV19,TGTGCCAGTAGTTCCAAAACCTACAATCAGCCCCAGCATTTT,CASSSKTYNQPQHF
TRBD2,TRBJ2-7,.,TRBV18,TGTGCCAGCTCACCACCGTGGAGCGGGAGGACTTACGAGCAGTACTTC,CASSPPWSGRTYEQYF
.,TRBJ1-1,once,TRBV5-1,TGCGCCAGCAGGCGAGGGTTGGGCACTGAAGCTTTCTTT,CASRRGLGTEAFF
TRBD2,TRBJ2-1,.,TRBV9,TGTGCCAGCAGCGGACGACTAGCGGGATCCTACAATGAGCAGTTCTTC,CASSGRLAGSYNEQFF
.,TRBJ1-1,.,TRBV5-1,TGCGCCAGCAGCTTGGACAGGGCCGACACTGAAGCTTTCTTT,CASSLDRADTEAFF
TRBD2,TRBJ2-1,.,TRBV18,TGTGCCAGCTCACCGAGGACTCTAGCGGGAGACGAGCAGTTCTTC,CASSPRTLAGDEQFF
.,TRBJ2-2,.,TRBV7-6,TGTGCCAGCAGCGGGGGGAGGAACGGCGCCGGGGAGCTGTTTTTT,CASSGGRNGAGELFF
TRBD1,TRBJ1-1,.,TRBV10-3,TGTGCCATCAGTGATGGGACAGGGAACACTGAAGCTTTCTTT,CAISDGTGNTEAFF
.,TRBJ2-7,.,TRBV27,TGTGCCAGCAGTTTAAAGGGTCGTCACGAGCAGTACTTC,CASSLKGRHEQYF
TRBD2,TRBJ2-7,once,TRBV2,TGTGCCAGCAGTGAAAGTGGGAGGGCCTACGAGCAGTACTTC,CASSESGRAYEQYF
TRBD1,TRBJ1-1,.,TRBV3-1/TRBV3-2,TGTGCCAGCAGCCAAGATCAGGGGGGGCTGACTGAAGCTTTCTTT,CASSQDQGGLTEAFF
.,TRBJ2-1,.,TRBV5-4,TGTGCCAGCAGCTCTGCTAATGAGCAGTTCTTC,CASSSANEQFF
.,TRBJ1-5,.,TRBV2,TGTGCCAGCAGTGGCCAGGCCAATCAGCCCCAGCATTTT,CASSGQANQPQHF
.,TRBJ2-2,.,TRBV29-1,TGCAGCGCCGGGACTTCGAACACCGGGGAGCTGTTTTTT,CSAGTSNTGELFF
TRBD1,TRBJ1-4,.,TRBV24-1,TGTGCCACCAGTGAGCCAGGGGGGCATGAAAAACTGTTTTTT,CATSEPGGHEKLFF
.,TRBJ2-5,.,TRBV2,TGTGCCAGCAGTGAGGGTCAAGAGACCCAGTACTTC,CASSEGQETQYF
.,TRBJ2-7,.,TRBV6-1,TGTGCCAGCAGTGAACTGTACGAGCAGTACTTC,CASSELYEQYF
TRBD1,TRBJ2-7,.,TRBV15,TGTGCCACCAGCAGAGGAGGACAGGGGGAAAGGGCACAGTACTTC,CATSRGGQGERAQYF
TRBD1,TRBJ1-5,once,TRBV15,TGTGCCACCAGCAGCGACAGGGAGGATCAGCCCCAGCATTTT,CATSSDREDQPQHF
.,TRBJ2-1,once,TRBV6-5,TGTGCCAGCAGTTATACCCCCAGCTCCTACAATGAGCAGTTCTTC,CASSYTPSSYNEQFF
.,TRBJ1-2,.,TRBV20-1,TGCAGTGCTGAGCCACTCTATGGCTACACCTTC,CSAEPLYGYTF
TRBD2,TRBJ2-3,once,TRBV5-1,TGCGCCAGCAGCTTGGTAGTAGCGGGAGTGGCGGATACGCAGTATTTT,CASSLVVAGVADTQYF
.,TRBJ1-1,.,TRBV7-2,TGTGCCAGCAGCTTAGCGGAGATGACTGAAGCTTTCTTT,CASSLAEMTEAFF
.,TRBJ2-7,.,TRBV21-1,TGTGCCAGCAGCTTCTTGGAGCAGAAACAGCAGTACTTC,CASSFLEQKQQYF